This TCR beta chain comes out of a study of T cells in tumors after PD-1 blockade. Study overall: Prior checkpoint blockade, systemic immunosuppressant use, or anti-cancer therapy within 4 weeks excluded patients. Some patients also took daily vismodegib 150 mg during anti-PD-1 treatment.

Input was 616 ng to 6,004 ng of genomic DNA from tumor or blood. Repertoires were generated with immunoSEQ multiplex PCR, while TCRdb's copy carries only in-frame clones and drops some. The sample includes around 51,000 clones, over 70% of them seen just once. V lost 3 bases, J lost 0 bases, and 17 bases lay in between. CDR3 size: 17 residues. Germline lookup yields CDR1 MNHNS and CDR2 SASEGT. This clone has only one observation. The origin of this receptor is a human donor with basal cell carcinoma. The rearrangement joins TRBV6-1 to TRBJ1-1; D is unclear. Sequencing used PBMCs, obtained before anti-PD-1 treatment. CDR3 region: CASSDGPKDPLNTEAFF. In nucleotides, the CDR3 is TGTGCCAGCAGTGATGGTCCTAAGGATCCCCTGAACACTGAAGCTTTCTTT.